This TCR beta chain was sequenced for a study of CD8 T cells in Susac syndrome. An amount of RNA that ranged from roughly 0.5 to 1 ug was reverse transcribed with random hexamers. MiXCR was run by TCRdb on the immunoSEQ multiplex PCR reads, yielding one entry per CDR3 protein. Of more than 65,000 distinct CDR3 sequences listed, around 95% are singletons. The CDR3 is 14 amino acids. Germline V gene lookup returns CDR1 SGDLS and CDR2 YYNGEE. V was pared by 1 base and J by 7 bases, with 15 bases between. The TCR comes from a human donor in good health. V gene TRBV9 combines with J gene TRBJ2-7, with D possibly TRBD2 on 6 matching bases. Material: CD8+ T cells from PBMCs. The CDR3 here is CASSVQLAPGEQYF. The CDR3 DNA reads TGTGCCAGCAGCGTACAACTAGCCCCCGGAGAGCAGTACTTC.